This note documents a single T cell receptor (beta chain) sequence. Its antigen has not been determined. Base-call qualities are not available, and no considerably larger clone is one nucleotide away. The sample belongs to a study of PD-L1 blockade in urothelial cancer (TCRdb year 2017). Regarding the complete study: All patients started therapy around 2014 and received atezolizumab 1,200 mg intravenously every 3 weeks. Durable clinical benefit meant progression-free survival longer than 6 months, and TCR features were also tested against progression-free and overall survival. About 85% of the roughly 29 patients were identified as males with urothelial cancer of bladder origin, and a prior smoking history was reported by 18 of 29 patients. Blood samples were analyzed at 3 weeks after treatment start (second dose) and at 6 weeks after treatment start. Durable clinical benefit was achieved by nine patients but not by the remaining 20. Twenty-nine patients had pretreatment blood TCR-seq, about 24 had at least one posttreatment blood collection, and about 24 had tumor TCR-seq. An exploratory multi-omic analysis was conducted of the somatic, immune and clinical correlates of response to PD-L1 blockade with atezolizumab in urothelial cancer. In the same patients, whole exome sequencing and RNA sequencing of pretreatment tumors were performed in addition to TCR sequencing. Pretreatment tumor samples, along with matched peripheral blood collected serially before and after atezolizumab treatment, underwent TCR sequencing. A median of around 150,000 T cells and around 81,000 unique TCRs was obtained from blood samples, and a median clonality of roughly 0.08 was observed. Patients had an ECOG performance status of 0 or 1 and had received between 0 and 3 prior chemotherapy regimens.

Synthetic TCR analog templates were spiked into each PCR to estimate absolute template abundance from read counts. The immunoSEQ assay was used to amplify TCRbeta CDR3 regions from genomic DNA with bias-controlled V and J gene primers. Rearranged TCRbeta segments were sequenced at approximately 20X coverage. Regarding the original processing steps: Clustering was used to correct sequencing errors, and CDR3s were annotated against IMGT to assign V, D and J genes. Only productive TCRbeta rearrangements were used in downstream analyses, excluding out-of-frame or stop-codon sequences. To compute clonality, Shannon entropy was normalized by the log of the number of unique productive sequences and then subtracted from one. Clones differing between time points or between blood and tumor were identified by Fisher's exact test with Benjamini-Hochberg correction at adjusted p below 0.01. Entries here come from immuneACCESS through TCRdb and include only in-frame sequences with V and J called. Some clones fail to appear in such tables; in the studies checked, an unresolved V gene covers under half of the shortfall, and the cause of the remainder is unknown. V and J calls and clone size are given by that table; D and trimming were obtained from the DNA. This sample has more than 50,000 clones in its table, and about 86% of those were observed once. The leading ten clones occupy 2.5% to 4% of the sample.

According to the study, the label for this sample's time point signals: pretreatment peripheral blood. A total of 29 patients with locally advanced or metastatic urothelial carcinoma, treated at Memorial Sloan Kettering on a trial protocol, made up the cohort. Peripheral blood mononuclear cells were collected pretreatment and during treatment, at between 1 and 8 total time points per patient. The Qiagen DNeasy Blood extraction kit was used to purify genomic DNA from total PBMCs and tumor samples. PBMCs were collected pretreatment and during treatment, and were isolated and stored as previously described. Beyond this particular receptor, the publication reports: Improved progression-free and overall survival was associated with having pretreatment peripheral blood TCR clonality below the median. Because the sample size was small (n of about 30) and many of the analyses were exploratory, the results are meant to be hypothesis-generating. At 3 weeks after the start of treatment, tumor-associated TCR clones in peripheral blood had expanded more in patients with durable benefit (n of about 20, p = 0.022).

The CDR3 runs 15 residues from the cysteine to the phenylalanine. The retained sequence is limited to the CDR3, 45 bases, with the frame set at the first base. Looking up the germline V gene yields CDR1 SNHLY and CDR2 FYNNEI. V lost 6 bases and J lost 2 bases, and the count of bases not matched to a germline gene is 10. The starting material was PBMCs, obtained around atezolizumab (anti-PD-L1) treatment. The V and J genes are TRBV2 and TRBJ2-7; 7 bases in the middle match TRBD2. This receptor was taken from a man aged 70 or older with urothelial cancer. The CDR3 protein: CASSGGLASTYEQYF. The sequence in DNA is TGTGCCAGCAGCGGGGGGTTAGCCTCAACCTACGAGCAGTACTTC.